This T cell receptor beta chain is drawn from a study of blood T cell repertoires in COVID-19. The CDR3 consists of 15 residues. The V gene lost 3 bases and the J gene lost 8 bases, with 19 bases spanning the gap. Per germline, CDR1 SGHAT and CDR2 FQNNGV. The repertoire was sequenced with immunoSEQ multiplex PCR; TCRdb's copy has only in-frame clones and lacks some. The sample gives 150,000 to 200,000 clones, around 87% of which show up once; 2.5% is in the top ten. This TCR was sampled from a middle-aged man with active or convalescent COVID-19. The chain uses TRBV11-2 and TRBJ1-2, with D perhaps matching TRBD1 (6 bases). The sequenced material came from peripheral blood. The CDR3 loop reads CASSLAGRGLKGYTF. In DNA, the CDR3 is TGTGCCAGCAGCTTGGCTGGCAGGGGCCTGAAAGGCTACACCTTC.